Presented here are 3 T cell receptor beta chains from one specimen sequenced in a study of T-cell memory formation after mild COVID-19. TCRdb re-called the 5' RACE reads with MiXCR, one entry per CDR3 protein. Of approximately 300,000 distinct CDR3 sequences in the sample, 19% are singletons; the top ten hold around 21%. Input material: PBMCs or a T cell subset sorted from them (not recorded which). These receptors came from a man aged 18-30 years who had mild COVID-19 (a few samples of this study predate the infection). Cell type and time point are not known.

This clonotype showed up just a few times. This chain uses TRBV5-5 with TRBJ2-3; D might be TRBD1 (6 bases). V lost 3 bases to trimming and J lost 0 bases, with 14 bases between them. This CDR3 contains 16 residues. The V gene's germline CDR1 is SGHKS and CDR2 YYEKEE (reference sequence). The CDR3 DNA follows: TGTGCCAGCAGCTGGGGGCCCTCCACTAGCACAGATACGCAGTATTTT. Amino acids: CASSWGPSTSTDTQYF. The full variable domain, with the rest looked up from reference TRBV5-5 and TRBJ2-3, is DAGVTQSPTHLIKTRGQQVTLRCSPISGHKSVSWYQQVLGQGPQFIFQYYEKEERGRGNFPDRFSARQFPNYSSELNVNALLLGDSALYLCASSWGPSTSTDTQYFGPGTRLTVL.

This chain joins TRBV7-2 and TRBJ1-1, with TRBD1 identical over 10 bases. Germline V CDR1 and CDR2: SGHTA, FQGNSA. The CDR3 sequence is 16 residues long. J was trimmed by 5 bases and V by 5 bases; bases with no gene match: 11. The CDR3, as DNA: TGTGCCAGCAGCCCGAGACAGGGGGCGGTGAGAACTGAAGCTTTCTTT. Translation: CASSPRQGAVRTEAFF.

The chain couples TRBV7-2 to TRBJ2-1; 7 nucleotides align to TRBD1. The CDR3 is 16 residues long. J lost 3 bases, V lost 0 bases, and 5 bases had no gene match. Germline values: CDR1 SGHTA, CDR2 FQGNSA. CDR3 protein: CASSLAMAGGYNEQFF. DNA for the CDR3: TGTGCCAGCAGCTTAGCGATGGCAGGGGGCTACAATGAGCAGTTCTTC.